The 11 T cell receptor beta chains presented below share a single source sample, sequenced in a study of blood T cell repertoires in COVID-19. The table came from immunoSEQ multiplex PCR; TCRdb's copy has only in-frame clones and leaves some out. In the table there are a few hundred thousand clones, about 88% of which are singletons. Sequenced material: PBMCs or T cells enriched from blood (not recorded which). The receptors stem from a woman in her late teens or twenties who had been exposed to COVID-19.

V usage is TRBV13 and J usage is TRBJ2-3, with 11 bases fitting TRBD2. With V trimmed by 5 bases and J by 5 bases, 9 bases remained unmatched. Germline V lookup: CDR1 PRHDT, CDR2 FYEKMQ (reference sequence). The CDR3 contains 16 residues. CDR3 protein: CASSVPGLAERDTQYF. The CDR3, as DNA: TGTGCCAGCAGCGTCCCGGGACTAGCGGAGAGAGATACGCAGTATTTT.

The chain carries TRBV4-1 and TRBJ1-5; 7 nucleotides align to TRBD1. Germline V gene lookup returns CDR1 MGHRA and CDR2 YSYEKL. CDR3 length equals 14 residues. Trimming cost V 3 bases and J 7 bases; bases outside gene matches: 6. This chain's CDR3 is CASSQTGRRQPQHF. The CDR3 coding sequence is TGCGCCAGCAGCCAGACAGGGAGAAGGCAGCCCCAGCATTTT.

The chain combines TRBV18 with TRBJ2-7; D is unclear. The V end was cut by 3 bases, the J end by 1 base, with 7 bases between. Germline loops: CDR1 KGHSH, CDR2 LQKENI. This CDR3 is built from 13 residues. The DNA of the CDR3 is TGTGCCAGCTCACCGGCAGGTTCCTACGAGCAGTACTTC. Its protein is CASSPAGSYEQYF.

This sequence joins TRBV5-8 and TRBJ1-4; D gene ambiguous. CDR3 size: 13 residues. Trimming cost V 7 bases and J 8 bases, with 15 bases left between them. Germline V lookup: CDR1 SGHTS, CDR2 YDEGEE. The DNA of the CDR3 is TGTGCCAGCGTAGAGGCCCTAAGGGAAAAACTGTTTTTT. It is translated as CASVEALREKLFF.

The chain couples TRBV4-1 to TRBJ1-4, with 10 bases that match TRBD1. There are 16 residues in the CDR3. The ends lost 1 base at V and 4 bases at J; junction bases unmatched: 3. Germline values: CDR1 MGHRA, CDR2 YSYEKL. Here the CDR3 reads CASSQGQGAGNEKLFF. The CDR3 bases are TGCGCCAGCAGCCAAGGACAGGGGGCAGGTAATGAAAAACTGTTTTTT.

The gene calls are TRBV7-2 and TRBJ2-1; 10 nucleotides match TRBD2. The CDR3 sequence is 18 residues long. Per the germline V gene, CDR1 is SGHTA and CDR2 is FQGNSA. V gave up 3 bases and J gave up 10 bases; unmatched junction bases: 18. The DNA for the CDR3 is TGTGCCAGCAGCTTCCCGAAATTGACTAGCGGGTGGGGTGCGGAGCAGTTCTTC. Its translation is CASSFPKLTSGWGAEQFF.

The chain combines TRBV11-2 with TRBJ2-3; 8 nucleotides agree with TRBD2. Germline CDR1 SGHAT, CDR2 FQNNGV. J was trimmed by 3 bases and V by 8 bases; bases with no gene match: 10. The CDR3 covers 15 residues. This CDR3 reads CASRDTGGLTDTQYF. In DNA, the CDR3 is TGTGCCAGCCGCGACACGGGAGGGCTGACAGATACGCAGTATTTT.

The chain links TRBV21-1 to TRBJ2-3; TRBD2, the D gene given by the table, was not confirmed from the DNA. TRBV21-1 has pseudogene status. The CDR3 is 16 residues long. The CDR3 is CASPGPRGDFTDTQYF. As DNA, the CDR3 is TGTGCCAGCCCCGGGCCTCGGGGAGATTTCACAGATACGCAGTATTTT.

V is TRBV7-9 and J is TRBJ2-7; TRBD1 matches 9 bases. This CDR3 has 15 amino acids. The V segment lost 8 bases and the J segment 2 bases; nucleotides outside the gene matches: 10. Germline V CDR1 and CDR2: SEHNR, FQNEAQ (reference sequence). For the CDR3, the DNA is TGTGCCAGCGGGGCCGCTTGGACAGGGGCCTACGAGCAGTACTTC. Its protein is CASGAAWTGAYEQYF. Together with reference TRBV7-9 and TRBJ2-7, the CDR3 gives the full variable domain: DTGVSQNPRHKITKRGQNVTFRCDPISEHNRLYWYRQTLGQGPEFLTYFQNEAQLEKSRLLSDRFSAERPKGSFSTLEIQRTEQGDSAMYLCASGAAWTGAYEQYFGPGTRLTVT.

This clone was counted once. The CDR3 bases are TGTGCCAGCAGCCAGCTAGCGGGGGGGTTGAGCGAGCAGTACTTC. Translation gives CASSQLAGGLSEQYF. The chain is built from TRBV4-2 and TRBJ2-7, with 12 nucleotides matching TRBD2. From germline, CDR1 is LGHNA and CDR2 YNFKEQ. The V segment lost 3 bases and the J segment 6 bases; nucleotides outside the gene matches: 6. The CDR3 contains 15 residues.

Concerning this clone itself: An end of the junction differs from the germline gene, which may be a read error. The chain is built from TRBV19 and TRBJ2-2; TRBD1 might be the D (6 bases). CDR1 and CDR2 from the germline V gene are LNHDA and SQIVND (reference sequence). The CDR3 runs to 13 residues. The CDR3 DNA is TGTGCCAGTACTATAAACAGGGTCGGGGAGCTGTTTTTT. This sequence encodes CASTINRVGELFF.